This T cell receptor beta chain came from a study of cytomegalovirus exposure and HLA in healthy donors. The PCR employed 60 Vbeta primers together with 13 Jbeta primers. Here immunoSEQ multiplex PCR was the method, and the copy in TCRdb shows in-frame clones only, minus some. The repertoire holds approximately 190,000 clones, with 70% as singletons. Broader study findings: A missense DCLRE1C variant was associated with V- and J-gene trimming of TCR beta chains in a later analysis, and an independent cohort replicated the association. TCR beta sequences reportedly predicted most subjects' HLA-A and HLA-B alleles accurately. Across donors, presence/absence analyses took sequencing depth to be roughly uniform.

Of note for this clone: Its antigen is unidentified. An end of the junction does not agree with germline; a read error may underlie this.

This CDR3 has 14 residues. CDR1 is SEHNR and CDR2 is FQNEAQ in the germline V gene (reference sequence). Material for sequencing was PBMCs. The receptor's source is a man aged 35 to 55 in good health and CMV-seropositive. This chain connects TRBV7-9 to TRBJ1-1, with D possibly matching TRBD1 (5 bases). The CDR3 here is CSSSSPGWNTEAFF. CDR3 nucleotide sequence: TGTTCCAGCAGCTCGCCAGGGTGGAACACTGAAGCTTTCTTT.